Below, 5 T cell receptor beta chains from the same sample are listed, as sequenced in a study of blood T cell repertoires in COVID-19. Sequencing used immunoSEQ multiplex PCR; TCRdb keeps in-frame clones, though not all of them. The sample holds 50,000 to 65,000 clones, roughly four fifths seen once. Material for sequencing was peripheral blood. These receptors originate from an older woman with acute or convalescent COVID-19.

Details on this clone: Other nucleotide sequences from this sample produce the same CDR3. The chain joins TRBV5-1 to TRBJ2-6, with unresolved D. V was trimmed by 4 bases and J by 0 bases, leaving 5 bases between them. The CDR3 is 14 amino acids. CDR1 is SGHRS and CDR2 is YFSETQ in the germline V gene. DNA for the CDR3: TGCGCCAGCAGCGATAGCTCTGGGGCCAACGTCCTGACTTTC. This codes for CASSDSSGANVLTF.

The V and J genes are TRBV19 and TRBJ1-6; unclear D gene. V dropped 5 bases and J dropped 10 bases, with 15 bases sitting between them. Germline V gives CDR1 LNHDA, CDR2 SQIVND (reference sequence). This CDR3 contains 14 residues. CDR3 DNA: TGTGCCAGTAGTGCGCCCCGGAGGGAATCACCCCTCCACTTT. Translating it yields CASSAPRRESPLHF.

The J gene is TRBJ1-2, the V gene TRBV5-1, with 8 bases lining up with TRBD1. Germline-derived CDR1 and CDR2 are SGHRS and YFSETQ. The CDR3 runs 13 residues. V shed 5 bases and J 11 bases; nucleotides not matched to a gene: 11. CDR3 coding DNA: TGCGCCAGCAGGTCTACAGGGGGTTGGGGTTACACCTTC. Residues: CASRSTGGWGYTF.

This clone has only a few counts. V and J are TRBV5-4 and TRBJ1-2, with 7 bases matching TRBD1. The CDR3 contains 14 residues. V lost 0 bases, J lost 4 bases, and 3 bases stayed unmatched. Germline V gene sequence: CDR1 SGHNT, CDR2 YYREEE (reference sequence). CDR3 sequence: CASSLGTGFYGYTF. CDR3 DNA: TGTGCCAGCAGCTTGGGGACAGGATTCTATGGCTACACCTTC.

The chain recombines TRBV3-1 (or the pseudogene TRBV3-2) with TRBJ2-7; D gene ambiguous. Germline loops: CDR1 LGHDT, CDR2 YNNKEL (reference sequence). V was cut by 4 bases and J by 1 base, with 8 bases left in between. The CDR3 runs 13 residues. In DNA form, the CDR3 reads TGTGCCAGCAGCCCCACTGCATCCTACGAGCAGTACTTC. It is translated as CASSPTASYEQYF.